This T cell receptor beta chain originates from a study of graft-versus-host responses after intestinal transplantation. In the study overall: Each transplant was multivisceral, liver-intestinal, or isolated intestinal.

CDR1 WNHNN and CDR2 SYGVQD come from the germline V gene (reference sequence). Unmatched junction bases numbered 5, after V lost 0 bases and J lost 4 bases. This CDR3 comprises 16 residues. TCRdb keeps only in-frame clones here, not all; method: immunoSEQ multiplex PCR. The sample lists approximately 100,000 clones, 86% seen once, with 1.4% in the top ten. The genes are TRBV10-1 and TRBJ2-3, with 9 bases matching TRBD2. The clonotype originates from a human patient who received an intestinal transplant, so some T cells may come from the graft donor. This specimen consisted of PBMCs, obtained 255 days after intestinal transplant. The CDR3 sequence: CASSESRGGRADTQYF. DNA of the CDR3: TGCGCCAGCAGTGAGTCGAGGGGCGGGAGGGCAGATACGCAGTATTTT.